These T cell receptor beta chains were read from a single sample in a study of identical twins. MiXCR, applied by TCRdb to the 5' RACE reads, yields one record per CDR3 protein. Of around 1.7 million distinct CDR3 sequences in the sample, around a third were seen once. Sequencing was performed on cord blood. The receptors stem from a newborn girl in good health. Each CDR3 is given with its conserved first and last residue. The D gene is left open where the match is weak. Size tells how often a clone was seen (once, few, many) or the class of an expanded clone, and some rows leave it out.

TRBJ2-1	TRBV19	-	TRBD2	CASSSDRGPGLAGENEQFF	TGTGCCAGTAGTTCCGACAGGGGGCCGGGACTAGCGGGAGAGAATGAGCAGTTCTTC
TRBJ2-7	TRBV19	-	TRBD2	CASSIGEGYEQYF	TGTGCCAGTAGTATCGGGGAGGGCTACGAGCAGTACTTC
TRBJ2-4	TRBV12-3/TRBV12-4	many	TRBD1	CASRRTGALAKNIQYF	TGTGCCAGCAGGCGGACAGGGGCTCTAGCCAAAAACATTCAGTACTTC
TRBJ2-5	TRBV5-1	many	TRBD2	CASSFYSAGGLETQYF	TGCGCCAGCAGCTTTTATTCCGCGGGAGGGCTCGAGACCCAGTACTTC
TRBJ1-4	TRBV3-1	few	-	CASSPQGFTEKLFF	TGTGCCAGCAGCCCGCAGGGGTTTACTGAAAAACTGTTTTTT
TRBJ2-7	TRBV27	few	TRBD2	CASSLLAGREQYF	TGTGCCAGCAGTTTACTAGCGGGACGCGAGCAGTACTTC
TRBJ2-1	TRBV12-3/TRBV12-4	-	-	CASRGGVSGWEQFF	TGTGCCAGCAGAGGGGGTGTTTCGGGTTGGGAGCAGTTCTTC
TRBJ2-3	TRBV5-5	few	TRBD2	CASSFSLLAGVSTDTQYF	TGTGCCAGCAGCTTTTCCCTACTAGCGGGGGTTAGCACAGATACGCAGTATTTT
TRBJ1-2	TRBV19	-	TRBD1	CASTIRDRANYGYTF	TGTGCCAGTACAATCCGGGACAGGGCTAACTATGGCTACACCTTC
TRBJ2-2	TRBV28	-	-	CASSSGHITGELFF	TGTGCCAGCAGTTCCGGCCATATCACCGGGGAGCTGTTTTTT
TRBJ2-1	TRBV24-1	few	-	CATSGTANNEQFF	TGTGCCACCAGTGGGACAGCTAACAATGAGCAGTTCTTC